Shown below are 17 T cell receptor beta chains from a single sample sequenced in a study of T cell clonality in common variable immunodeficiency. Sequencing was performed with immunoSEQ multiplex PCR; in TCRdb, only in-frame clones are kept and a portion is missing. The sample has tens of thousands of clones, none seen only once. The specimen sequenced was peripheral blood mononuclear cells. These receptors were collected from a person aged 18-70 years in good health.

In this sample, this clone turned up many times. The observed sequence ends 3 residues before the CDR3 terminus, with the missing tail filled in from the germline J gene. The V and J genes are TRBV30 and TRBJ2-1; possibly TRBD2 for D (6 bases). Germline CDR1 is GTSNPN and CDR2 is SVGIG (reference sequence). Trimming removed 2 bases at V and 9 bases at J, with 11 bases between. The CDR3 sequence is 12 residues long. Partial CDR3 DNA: TGTGCCTGGAGTCCCCGGGGAGGTGAG. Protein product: CAWSPRGGE. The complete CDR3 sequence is CAWSPRGGEQFF.

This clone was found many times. Partial CDR3 DNA: TGTGCCAGCAGCCAAGGTCTAGCGGGAGGACACGAGACC. This gives the protein CASSQGLAGGHET. The complete CDR3 protein is CASSQGLAGGHETQYF. The chain uses TRBV6-2 or TRBV6-3 and TRBJ2-5, with TRBD2 identical over 11 bases. The CDR3 end lies 3 residues beyond the end of the read and is filled in from the germline J gene. Germline CDR1 is MNHEY and CDR2 is SVGEGT. With 6 bases clipped from V and 5 bases from J, the junction kept 11 bases outside the gene matches. This CDR3 is 16 amino acids long.

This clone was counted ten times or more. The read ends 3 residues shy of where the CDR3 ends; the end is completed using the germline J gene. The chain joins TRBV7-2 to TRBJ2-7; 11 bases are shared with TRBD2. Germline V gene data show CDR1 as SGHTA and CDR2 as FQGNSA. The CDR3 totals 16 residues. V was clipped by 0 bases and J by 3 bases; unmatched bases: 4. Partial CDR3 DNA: TGTGCCAGCAGCTTAGCGCGACTAGCGGGAAGCTACGAG. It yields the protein CASSLARLAGSYE. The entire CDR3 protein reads CASSLARLAGSYEQYF.

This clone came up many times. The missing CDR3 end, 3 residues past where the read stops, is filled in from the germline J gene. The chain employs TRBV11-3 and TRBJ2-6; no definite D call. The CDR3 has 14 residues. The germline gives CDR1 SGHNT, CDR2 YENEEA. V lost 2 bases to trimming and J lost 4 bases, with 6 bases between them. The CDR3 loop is CASSLSRGANVLTF. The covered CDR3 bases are TGTGCCAGCAGCTTATCGAGGGGGGCCAACGTC.

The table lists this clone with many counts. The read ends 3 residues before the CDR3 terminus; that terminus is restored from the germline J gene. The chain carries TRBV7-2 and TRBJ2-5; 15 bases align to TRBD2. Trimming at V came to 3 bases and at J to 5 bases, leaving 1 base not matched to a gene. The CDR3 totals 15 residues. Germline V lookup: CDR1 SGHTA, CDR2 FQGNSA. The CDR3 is CASSFGTSGRETQYF. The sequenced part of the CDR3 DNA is TGTGCCAGCAGCTTCGGGACTAGCGGGAGGGAGACC. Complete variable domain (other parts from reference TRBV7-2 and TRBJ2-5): GAGVSQSPSNKVTEKGKDVELRCDPISGHTALYWYRQSLGQGLEFLIYFQGNSAPDKSGLPSDRFSAERTGGSVSTLTIQRTQQEDSAVYLCASSFGTSGRETQYFGPGTRLLVL.

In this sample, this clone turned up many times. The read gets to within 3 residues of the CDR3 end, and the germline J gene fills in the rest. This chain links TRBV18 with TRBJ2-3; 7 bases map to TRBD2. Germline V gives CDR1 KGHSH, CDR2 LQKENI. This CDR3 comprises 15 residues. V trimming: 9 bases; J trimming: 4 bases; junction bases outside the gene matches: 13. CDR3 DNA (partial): TGTGCCAGTTACTTAGGCGGCGGGAGATCAGATACG. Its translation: CASYLGGGRSDT. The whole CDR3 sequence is CASYLGGGRSDTQYF. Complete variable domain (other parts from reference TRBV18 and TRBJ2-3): NAGVMQNPRHLVRRRGQEARLRCSPMKGHSHVYWYRQLPEEGLKFMVYLQKENIIDESGMPKERFSAEFPKEGPSILRIQQVVRGDSAAYFCASYLGGGRSDTQYFGPGTRLTVL.

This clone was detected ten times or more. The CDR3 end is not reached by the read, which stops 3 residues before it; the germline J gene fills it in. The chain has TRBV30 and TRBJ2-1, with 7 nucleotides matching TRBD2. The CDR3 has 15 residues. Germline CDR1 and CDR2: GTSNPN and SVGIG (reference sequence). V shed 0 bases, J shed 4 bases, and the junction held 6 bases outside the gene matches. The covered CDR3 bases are TGTGCCTGGAGTGTACGGGGGGACCTTTACAATGAG. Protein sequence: CAWSVRGDLYNE. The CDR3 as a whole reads CAWSVRGDLYNEQFF.

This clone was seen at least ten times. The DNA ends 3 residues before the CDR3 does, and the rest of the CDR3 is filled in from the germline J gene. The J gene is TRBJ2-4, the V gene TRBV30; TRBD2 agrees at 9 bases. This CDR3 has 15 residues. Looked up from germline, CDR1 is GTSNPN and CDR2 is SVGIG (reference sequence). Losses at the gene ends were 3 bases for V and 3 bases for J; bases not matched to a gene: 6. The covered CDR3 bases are TGTGCCTGGAGGTGGGCTAGCGGGAACAAAAACATT. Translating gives CAWRWASGNKNI. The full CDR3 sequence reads CAWRWASGNKNIQYF.

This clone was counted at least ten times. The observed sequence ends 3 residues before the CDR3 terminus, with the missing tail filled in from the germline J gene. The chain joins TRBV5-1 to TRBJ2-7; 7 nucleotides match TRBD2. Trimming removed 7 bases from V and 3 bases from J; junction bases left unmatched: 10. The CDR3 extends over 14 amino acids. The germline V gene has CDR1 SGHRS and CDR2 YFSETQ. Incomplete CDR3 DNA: TGCGCCAGCTCTCTTTCGGGGGGTCACTACGAG. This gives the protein CASSLSGGHYE. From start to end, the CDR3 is CASSLSGGHYEQYF.

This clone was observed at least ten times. The covered CDR3 bases are TGCGCCAGCAGCCAAGCGTTAGACTTCACAGATACG. Residues: CASSQALDFTDT. The full CDR3 protein is CASSQALDFTDTQYF. The chain uses TRBV4-1 and TRBJ2-3; D remains unclear. The read gets to within 3 residues of the CDR3 end, and the germline J gene fills in the rest. The germline gives CDR1 MGHRA, CDR2 YSYEKL. The CDR3 runs 15 residues. The V end was cut by 1 base, the J end by 2 bases, with 10 bases between.

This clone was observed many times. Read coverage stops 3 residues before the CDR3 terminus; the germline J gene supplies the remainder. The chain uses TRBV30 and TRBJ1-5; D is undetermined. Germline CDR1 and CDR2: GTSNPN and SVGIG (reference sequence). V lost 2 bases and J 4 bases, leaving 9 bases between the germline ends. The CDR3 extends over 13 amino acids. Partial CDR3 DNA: TGTGCCTGGAGTCCGACTGCGAATCAGCCC. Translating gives CAWSPTANQP. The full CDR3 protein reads CAWSPTANQPQHF. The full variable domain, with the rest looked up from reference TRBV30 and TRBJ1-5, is SQTIHQWPATLVQPVGSPLSLECTVEGTSNPNLYWYRQAAGRGLQLLFYSVGIGQISSEVPQNLSASRPQDRQFILSSKKLLLSDSGFYLCAWSPTANQPQHFGDGTRLSIL.

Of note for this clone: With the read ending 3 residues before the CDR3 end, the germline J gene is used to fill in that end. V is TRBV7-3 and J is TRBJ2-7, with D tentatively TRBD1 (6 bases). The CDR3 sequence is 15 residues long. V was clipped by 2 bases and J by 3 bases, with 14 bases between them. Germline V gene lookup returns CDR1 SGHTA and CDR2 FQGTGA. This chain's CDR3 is CASSLGGGPFYEQYF. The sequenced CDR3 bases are TGTGCCAGCAGCTTAGGGGGCGGGCCTTTCTACGAG.

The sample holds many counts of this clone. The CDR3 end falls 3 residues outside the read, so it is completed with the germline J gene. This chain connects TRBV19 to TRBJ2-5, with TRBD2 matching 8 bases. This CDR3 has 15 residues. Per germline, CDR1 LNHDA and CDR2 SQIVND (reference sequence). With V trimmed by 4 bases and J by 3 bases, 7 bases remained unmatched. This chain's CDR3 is CASSTVAGPEETQYF. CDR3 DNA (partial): TGTGCCAGTAGTACAGTAGCGGGGCCCGAAGAGACC.

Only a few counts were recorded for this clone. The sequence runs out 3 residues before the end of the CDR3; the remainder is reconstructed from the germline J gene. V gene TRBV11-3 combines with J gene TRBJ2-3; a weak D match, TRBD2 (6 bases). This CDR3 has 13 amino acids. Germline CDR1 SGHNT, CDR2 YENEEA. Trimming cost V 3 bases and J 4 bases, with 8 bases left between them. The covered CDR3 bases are TGTGCCAGCAGCTTTGGAGGGGCAGATACG. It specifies CASSFGGADT. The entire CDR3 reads CASSFGGADTQYF.

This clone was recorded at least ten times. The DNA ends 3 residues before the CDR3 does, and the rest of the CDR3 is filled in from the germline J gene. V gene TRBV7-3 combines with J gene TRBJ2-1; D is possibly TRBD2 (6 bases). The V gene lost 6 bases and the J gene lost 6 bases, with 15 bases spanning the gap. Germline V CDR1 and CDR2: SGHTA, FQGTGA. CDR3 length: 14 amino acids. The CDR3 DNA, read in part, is TGTGCCAGCAGTACAGGCGGGGACCTCAATGAG. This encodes CASSTGGDLNE. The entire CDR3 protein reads CASSTGGDLNEQFF.

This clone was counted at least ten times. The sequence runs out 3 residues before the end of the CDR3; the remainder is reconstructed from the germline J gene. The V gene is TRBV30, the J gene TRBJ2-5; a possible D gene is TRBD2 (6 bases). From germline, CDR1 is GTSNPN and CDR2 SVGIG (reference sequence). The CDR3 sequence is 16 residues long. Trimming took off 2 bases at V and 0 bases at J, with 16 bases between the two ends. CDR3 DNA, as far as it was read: TGTGCCTGGAGTAAAGGAAGCGGAGGGTACCAAGAGACC. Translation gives CAWSKGSGGYQET. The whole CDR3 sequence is CAWSKGSGGYQETQYF.

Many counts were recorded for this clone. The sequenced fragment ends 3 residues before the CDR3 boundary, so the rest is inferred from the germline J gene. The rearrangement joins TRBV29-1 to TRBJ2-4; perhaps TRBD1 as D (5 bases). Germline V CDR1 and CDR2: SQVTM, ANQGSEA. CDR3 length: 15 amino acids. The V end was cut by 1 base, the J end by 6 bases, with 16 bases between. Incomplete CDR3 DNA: TGCAGCGTTGAAGGCAGCAAGGGGCAAAGAAACATT. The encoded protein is CSVEGSKGQRNI. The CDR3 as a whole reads CSVEGSKGQRNIQYF.